The rows below give T cell receptor beta chains drawn from one sample of a study of blood T cell repertoires in COVID-19. Produced via immunoSEQ multiplex PCR; TCRdb's table is partial and in-frame only. The sample contains 80,000 or so clones, 86% of which appear only once. Sequenced: peripheral blood. These TCRs come from a woman in her fifties or sixties with acute or convalescent COVID-19. The conserved cysteine and the conserved F or W are not part of the CDR3 here.

len: 9; j_gene: TRBJ1-2; v_gene: TRBV20-1; CDR3aa: SARDRYGYT
len: 15; j_gene: TRBJ1-6; v_gene: TRBV28; CDR3aa: ASSPLGSTKYQSPLH
len: 16; j_gene: TRBJ1-6; v_gene: TRBV28; CDR3aa: ASSLGTGVGSYNSPLH
len: 13; j_gene: TRBJ1-2; v_gene: TRBV9; CDR3aa: ASSVGLTGNHGYT
len: 11; j_gene: TRBJ1-1; v_gene: TRBV2; CDR3aa: ASSENTNTEAF
len: 11; j_gene: TRBJ2-1; v_gene: TRBV7-2; CDR3aa: ASVQGAYNEQF
len: 14; j_gene: TRBJ1-2; v_gene: TRBV7-9; CDR3aa: ASSYASGQSNYGYT
len: 14; j_gene: TRBJ2-5; v_gene: TRBV18; CDR3aa: ASSARRAGLGETQY
len: 13; j_gene: TRBJ1-1; v_gene: TRBV24-1; CDR3aa: ATSDSRGGNTEAF
len: 12; j_gene: TRBJ2-3; v_gene: TRBV5-8; CDR3aa: ASSFDGSTDTQY
len: 14; j_gene: TRBJ2-1; v_gene: TRBV4-1; CDR3aa: ASSQDTRGTYNEQF
len: 14; j_gene: TRBJ2-5; v_gene: TRBV7-2; CDR3aa: ASSPRTGGFGETQY
len: 13; j_gene: TRBJ2-5; v_gene: TRBV4-1; CDR3aa: ASSQVGTGSETQY
len: 15; j_gene: TRBJ2-1; v_gene: TRBV7-9; CDR3aa: ASSLGLAGGPYNEQF
len: 16; j_gene: TRBJ1-2; v_gene: TRBV28; CDR3aa: ASTLSGTGGVFNYGYT
len: 13; j_gene: TRBJ2-7; v_gene: TRBV4-2; CDR3aa: ASSQGESTAYEQY
len: 15; j_gene: TRBJ2-5; v_gene: TRBV5-4; CDR3aa: ASSSGRAGDPPETQY
len: 15; j_gene: TRBJ2-7; v_gene: TRBV27; CDR3aa: ASSLTRLAGLKNEQY
len: 12; j_gene: TRBJ1-1; v_gene: TRBV19; CDR3aa: ASTLGGPVTEAF
len: 12; j_gene: TRBJ1-1; v_gene: TRBV9; CDR3aa: ASSNNPGGTEAF
len: 11; j_gene: TRBJ2-5; v_gene: TRBV12-3/TRBV12-4; CDR3aa: ASRPTGGETQY
len: 14; j_gene: TRBJ2-5; v_gene: TRBV5-4; CDR3aa: ASSSMRGGVGETQY
len: 13; j_gene: TRBJ1-1; v_gene: TRBV30; CDR3aa: AWSVETRANTEAF
len: 13; j_gene: TRBJ2-3; v_gene: TRBV9; CDR3aa: ASSESGLATDTQY
len: 13; j_gene: TRBJ1-4; v_gene: TRBV4-2; CDR3aa: ASSQEEGLNEKLF
len: 13; j_gene: TRBJ1-1; v_gene: TRBV6-5; CDR3aa: ASSASGGGIAEAF
len: 13; j_gene: TRBJ2-3; v_gene: TRBV2; CDR3aa: ASQVLAGGPDTQY
len: 14; j_gene: TRBJ2-3; v_gene: TRBV11-3; CDR3aa: ASSLGSAGATDTQY
len: 12; j_gene: TRBJ2-7; v_gene: TRBV18; CDR3aa: ASSKTGVLGEQY
len: 11; j_gene: TRBJ2-3; v_gene: TRBV7-6; CDR3aa: ASSLAFTDTQY
len: 15; j_gene: TRBJ1-2; v_gene: TRBV27; CDR3aa: ASSSSSSDSAYYGYT
len: 9; j_gene: TRBJ2-5; v_gene: TRBV6-5; CDR3aa: ASSYLGQAY
len: 12; j_gene: TRBJ1-1; v_gene: TRBV21-1; CDR3aa: ASGQGARDTEAF
len: 14; j_gene: TRBJ2-7; v_gene: TRBV7-2; CDR3aa: ASSLGLGGGSYEQY
len: 15; j_gene: TRBJ2-7; v_gene: TRBV5-4; CDR3aa: ASSLDPTSGRAGEQY
len: 13; j_gene: TRBJ1-4; v_gene: TRBV5-1; CDR3aa: ASSSWTGADEKLF
len: 11; j_gene: TRBJ1-2; v_gene: TRBV12-3/TRBV12-4; CDR3aa: ASSRQGNYGYT
len: 13; j_gene: TRBJ2-5; v_gene: TRBV11-2; CDR3aa: ASSPQTGQEETQY
len: 13; j_gene: TRBJ2-3; v_gene: TRBV4-1; CDR3aa: ASSQRTGGTDTQY